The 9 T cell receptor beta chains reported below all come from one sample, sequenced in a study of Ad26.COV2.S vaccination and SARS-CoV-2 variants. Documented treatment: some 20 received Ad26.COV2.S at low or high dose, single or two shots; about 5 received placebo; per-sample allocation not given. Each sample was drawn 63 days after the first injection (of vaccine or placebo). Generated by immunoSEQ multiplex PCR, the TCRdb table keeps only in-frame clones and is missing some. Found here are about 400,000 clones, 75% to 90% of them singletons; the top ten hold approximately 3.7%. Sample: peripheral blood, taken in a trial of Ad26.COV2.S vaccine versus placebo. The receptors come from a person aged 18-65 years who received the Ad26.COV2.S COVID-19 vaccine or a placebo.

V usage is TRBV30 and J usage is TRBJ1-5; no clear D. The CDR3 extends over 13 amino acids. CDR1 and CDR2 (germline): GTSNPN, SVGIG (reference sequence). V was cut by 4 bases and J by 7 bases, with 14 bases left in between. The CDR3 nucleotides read TGTGCCTGGACTAGCCAAACGGGGCAGCCCCAGCATTTT. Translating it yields CAWTSQTGQPQHF.

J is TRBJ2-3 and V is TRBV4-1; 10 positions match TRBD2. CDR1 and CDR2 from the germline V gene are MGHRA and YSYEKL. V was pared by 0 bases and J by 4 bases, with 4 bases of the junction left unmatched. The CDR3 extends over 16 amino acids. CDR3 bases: TGCGCCAGCAGCCAAGAGCCTAGCGGGGGTTCAGATACGCAGTATTTT. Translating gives CASSQEPSGGSDTQYF.

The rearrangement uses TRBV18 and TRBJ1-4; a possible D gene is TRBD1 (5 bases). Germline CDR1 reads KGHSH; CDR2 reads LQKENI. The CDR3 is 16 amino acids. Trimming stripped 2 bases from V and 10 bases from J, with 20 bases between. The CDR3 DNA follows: TGTGCCAGCTCACCAGAGGGGAGCCCGGGGCGAGGAAAACTGTTTTTT. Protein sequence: CASSPEGSPGRGKLFF. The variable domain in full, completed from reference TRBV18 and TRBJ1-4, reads NAGVMQNPRHLVRRRGQEARLRCSPMKGHSHVYWYRQLPEEGLKFMVYLQKENIIDESGMPKERFSAEFPKEGPSILRIQQVVRGDSAAYFCASSPEGSPGRGKLFFGSGTQLSVL.

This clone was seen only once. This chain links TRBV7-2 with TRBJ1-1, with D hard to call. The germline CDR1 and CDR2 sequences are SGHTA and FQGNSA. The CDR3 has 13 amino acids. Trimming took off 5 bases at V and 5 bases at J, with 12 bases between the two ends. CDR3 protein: CASSLSWRTEAFF. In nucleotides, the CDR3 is TGTGCCAGCAGCCTAAGTTGGAGGACTGAAGCTTTCTTT.

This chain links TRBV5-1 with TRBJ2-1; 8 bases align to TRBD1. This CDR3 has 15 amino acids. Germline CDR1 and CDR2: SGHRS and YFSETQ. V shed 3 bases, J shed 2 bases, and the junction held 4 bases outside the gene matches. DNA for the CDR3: TGCGCCAGCAGCTATATACAGGGGGCCTACAATGAGCAGTTCTTC. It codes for CASSYIQGAYNEQFF.

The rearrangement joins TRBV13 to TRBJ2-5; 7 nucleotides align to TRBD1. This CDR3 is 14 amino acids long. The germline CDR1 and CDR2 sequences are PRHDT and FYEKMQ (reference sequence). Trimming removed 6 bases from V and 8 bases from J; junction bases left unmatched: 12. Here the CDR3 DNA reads TGTGCCAGCAGTCGTCCGGGACAGCGAGATACCCAGTACTTC. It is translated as CASSRPGQRDTQYF. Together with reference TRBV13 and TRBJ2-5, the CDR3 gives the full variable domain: AAGVIQSPRHLIKEKRETATLKCYPIPRHDTVYWYQQGPGQDPQFLISFYEKMQSDKGSIPDRFSAQQFSDYHSELNMSSLELGDSALYFCASSRPGQRDTQYFGPGTRLLVL.

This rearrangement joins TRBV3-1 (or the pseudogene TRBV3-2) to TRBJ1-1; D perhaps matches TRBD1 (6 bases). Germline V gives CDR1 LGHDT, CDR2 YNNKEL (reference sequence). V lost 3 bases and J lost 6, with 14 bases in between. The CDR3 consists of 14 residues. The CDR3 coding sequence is TGTGCCAGCAGCCAGGTACAGGGTTTCGCTGAAGCTTTCTTT. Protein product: CASSQVQGFAEAFF.

The CDR3 region is CASSPAGTSTDTQYF. The CDR3 DNA sequence: TGCGCCAGCAGCCCGGCGGGAACTAGCACAGATACGCAGTATTTT. This chain links TRBV5-1 with TRBJ2-3, with D perhaps TRBD2 (6 bases). The CDR3 totals 15 residues. Germline CDR1 is SGHRS and CDR2 is YFSETQ. V dropped 4 bases and J dropped 0 bases, with 12 bases sitting between them.

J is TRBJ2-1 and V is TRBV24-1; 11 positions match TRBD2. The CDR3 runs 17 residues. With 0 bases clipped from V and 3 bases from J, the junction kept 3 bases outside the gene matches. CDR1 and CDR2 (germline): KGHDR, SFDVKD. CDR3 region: CATSDLRLAGIYNEQFF. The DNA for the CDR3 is TGTGCCACCAGTGATTTGCGACTAGCGGGGATCTACAATGAGCAGTTCTTC.